These 32 T cell receptor beta chains were all obtained from the same sample, sequenced in a study of post-analysis software for immune sequencing data. Study-level results: Controls showed lower frequencies than patients for a handful of TRBV segments, and TRBV5-6, TRBV5-1 and TRBV20-1 were among these.

These receptors' targets are unknown. TCR beta cDNA libraries had unique molecular identifiers. Using its own MiXCR run on the PCR reads, TCRdb lists one record per CDR3 protein. Of about 800,000 distinct CDR3 sequences in the sample, approximately 30% were seen once. Sequencing was done on a sample of blood. The receptor source for this set is a girl between 5 and 17 years old with multiple sclerosis.

The sample holds one count of this clonotype. The chain joins TRBV7-2 to TRBJ2-2, with TRBD1 as a possible D gene (5 bases). Germline V gene sequence: CDR1 SGHTA, CDR2 FQGNSA. This CDR3 is 14 amino acids long. Trimming removed 6 bases at V and 6 bases at J, with 14 bases between. CDR3 nucleotide sequence: TGTGCCAGCAGATCGCAGGGTAACTCCGGGGAGCTGTTTTTT. Its protein product is CASRSQGNSGELFF.

This chain joins TRBV6-6 and TRBJ2-5; the D is unclear. CDR3 length: 15 amino acids. CDR1 MNHNY and CDR2 SVGAGI come from the germline V gene (reference sequence). Trimming stripped 2 bases from V and 2 bases from J, with 12 bases between. The CDR3 DNA is TGTGCCAGCAGTTACCAGGAGCGTCTACAAGAGACCCAGTACTTC. Encoded protein: CASSYQERLQETQYF.

V is TRBV5-1 and J is TRBJ2-1; D is undetermined. V was shortened by 0 bases and J by 8 bases, with 15 bases between the two germline ends. Germline assignment: CDR1 SGHRS and CDR2 YFSETQ. The CDR3 loop spans 15 amino acids. The CDR3 DNA sequence: TGCGCCAGCAGCTTGGAAGGCTGGGGTGAGGATGAGCAGTTCTTC. It yields the protein CASSLEGWGEDEQFF. Full variable domain (missing parts from reference TRBV5-1 and TRBJ2-1): KAGVTQTPRYLIKTRGQQVTLSCSPISGHRSVSWYQQTPGQGLQFLFEYFSETQRNKGNFPGRFSGRQFSNSRSEMNVSTLELGDSALYLCASSLEGWGEDEQFFGPGTRLTVL.

This clonotype came up a few times. J is TRBJ1-2 and V is TRBV10-3, with 9 nucleotides matching TRBD1. This CDR3 is built from 16 residues. V lost 2 bases to trimming and J lost 7 bases; unmatched junction nucleotides: 11. Germline V lookup: CDR1 ENHRY, CDR2 SYGVKD. CDR3 in DNA: TGTGCCATCAGTGAGCCCCCTGGACAGGGGAAAGTTGGCTACACCTTC. Amino acid sequence: CAISEPPGQGKVGYTF.

This clonotype was seen once. CDR3 region: CASSYKSSYNEQFF. CDR3 sequence (DNA): TGTGCCAGCAGCTACAAAAGCTCCTACAATGAGCAGTTCTTC. This chain uses TRBV6-5 with TRBJ2-1, with D hard to call. This CDR3 comprises 14 residues. The germline V gene encodes CDR1 MNHEY and CDR2 SVGAGI. V lost 6 bases to trimming and J lost 0 bases, with 9 bases between them.

This rearrangement joins TRBV7-9 to TRBJ1-2, with TRBD1 matching 10 bases. Germline values: CDR1 SEHNR, CDR2 FQNEAQ (reference sequence). The CDR3 has 20 amino acids. The junction had 21 bases not matched to a gene; V was cut back by 5 bases and J by 3 bases. In DNA, the CDR3 is TGTGCCAGCAGCCTACCTACGTACCGGGACAGGGGTCTGCTTTACTATGGCTACACCTTC. Translating it yields CASSLPTYRDRGLLYYGYTF.

This clonotype has a handful of counts. V is TRBV20-1 and J is TRBJ2-1; 9 bases are shared with TRBD2. Germline trimming cut 6 bases from V and 8 bases from J; bases unmatched to any gene: 5. The CDR3 runs 12 residues. CDR1 and CDR2 (germline): DFQATT, SNEGSKA (reference sequence). The CDR3 region has the DNA TGCAGTGCAAACGAGCGGGGGGATGAGCAGTTCTTC. It yields the protein CSANERGDEQFF.

The chain employs TRBV3-1 and TRBJ2-1; D is unresolved. CDR1 is LGHDT and CDR2 is YNNKEL in the germline V gene (reference sequence). The CDR3 is made up of 17 amino acids. V was trimmed by 1 base and J by 6 bases, leaving 19 bases between them. CDR3 nucleotide sequence: TGTGCCAGCAGCCAAGTTTTCGCAGGATTCTCATTCAATGAGCAGTTCTTC. Translation gives CASSQVFAGFSFNEQFF.

At least ten counts were recorded for this clonotype. The rearrangement uses TRBV29-1 and TRBJ1-6; D is perhaps TRBD1 (5 bases). The CDR3 totals 13 residues. The V gene lost 7 bases and the J gene lost 6 bases, with 13 bases spanning the gap. Germline V gene sequence: CDR1 SQVTM, CDR2 ANQGSEA. CDR3 nucleotides: TGCAGCGCCGGTCAGGGTCGTAATTCACCCCTCCACTTT. It specifies CSAGQGRNSPLHF.

This chain joins TRBV7-2 and TRBJ2-3, with 9 bases matching TRBD1. V was pared by 4 bases and J by 11 bases, with 13 bases of the junction left unmatched. The CDR3 length is 15 residues. The germline gives CDR1 SGHTA, CDR2 FQGNSA. The CDR3 is CASSSGQGSVPKQYF. For the CDR3, the DNA is TGTGCCAGCAGCTCCGGACAGGGGTCGGTCCCAAAGCAGTATTTT.

This clonotype was seen only a few times. This chain links TRBV4-1 with TRBJ2-1; D is uncertain. With 7 bases removed from V and 13 bases from J, the gap between germline ends came to 17 bases. The CDR3 runs 12 residues. Germline values: CDR1 MGHRA, CDR2 YSYEKL. CDR3 DNA sequence: TGCGCCAGCACGGATCCCAGACTTATACAGTTCTTC. Protein sequence: CASTDPRLIQFF.

This clonotype showed up just a few times. The chain has TRBV7-8 and TRBJ1-2, with TRBD1 identical over 8 bases. Germline assignment: CDR1 SGHVS and CDR2 FQNEAQ. The CDR3 is 16 amino acids. J lost 8 bases, V lost 0 bases, and 11 bases had no gene match. The CDR3 protein is CASSLARVAQGAGYTF. CDR3 sequence (DNA): TGTGCCAGCAGCTTAGCTCGTGTCGCCCAGGGGGCAGGCTACACCTTC.

This chain links TRBV4-1 with TRBJ2-5; D not certain. The CDR3 consists of 16 residues. Germline CDR1 and CDR2: MGHRA and YSYEKL. Trimming pared 1 base from V and 9 bases from J, leaving 21 bases between. The CDR3 coding sequence is TGCGCCAGCAGCCAAGGGGGATCCAGCAGTCGGGTACCCCAGTACTTC. Its translation: CASSQGGSSSRVPQYF.

The V call is TRBV5-8, the J call TRBJ1-5; 7 nucleotides match TRBD1. The V segment lost 4 bases and the J segment 3 bases; nucleotides outside the gene matches: 7. The CDR3 length is 15 residues. Germline assignment: CDR1 SGHTS and CDR2 YDEGEE. The CDR3 loop reads CASSDEDRYNQPQHF. In nucleotides, the CDR3 is TGTGCCAGCAGCGATGAGGACAGGTACAATCAGCCCCAGCATTTT. Using reference TRBV5-8 and TRBJ1-5 for the parts outside the CDR3, the full variable domain is EAGVTQSPTHLIKTRGQQATLRCSPISGHTSVYWYQQALGLGLQFLLWYDEGEERNRGNFPPRFSGRQFPNYSSELNVNALELEDSALYLCASSDEDRYNQPQHFGDGTRLSIL.

This chain links TRBV18 with TRBJ1-2; D call uncertain. The CDR3 is made up of 15 amino acids. V lost 2 bases and J lost 1, with 11 bases in between. Germline V CDR1 and CDR2: KGHSH, LQKENI. The CDR3 here is CASSPGIRDNYGYTF. CDR3 in DNA: TGTGCCAGCTCACCAGGGATACGCGATAACTATGGCTACACCTTC.

Many counts were recorded for this clonotype. CDR3 protein: CSVRSRPGLSEQYF. The CDR3 nucleotides read TGCAGCGTGCGCAGTCGTCCGGGGTTGAGCGAGCAGTACTTC. The chain is built from TRBV29-1 and TRBJ2-7; weak D call: TRBD2 (5 bases). This CDR3 spans 14 amino acids. Germline-derived CDR1 and CDR2 are SQVTM and ANQGSEA. The V end was cut by 6 bases, the J end by 6 bases, with 21 bases between.

Concerning this clonotype: This may come from a read error, since a much larger clone is one base off. The CDR3 DNA reads TGCAGTGCTAGTCCCAGGGGAGATACGCAGTATTTT. Translating it yields CSASPRGDTQYF. The chain couples TRBV20-1 to TRBJ2-3; perhaps TRBD1 as D (6 bases). Germline values: CDR1 DFQATT, CDR2 SNEGSKA (reference sequence). The V end lost 3 bases, the J end lost 5 bases, and 9 bases lay between the germline ends. CDR3 length equals 12 residues.

The chain joins TRBV5-1 to TRBJ2-5; D gene ambiguous. The DNA matches TRBJ2-1 better at its end, which makes the J call doubtful. The CDR3 sequence is 15 residues long. Germline loops: CDR1 SGHRS, CDR2 YFSETQ. The DNA for the CDR3 is TGCGCCAGCAGCCCGTCCACGGCGGTGCAAGAGACCCAGTTCTTC. It specifies CASSPSTAVQETQFF.

The rearrangement joins TRBV9 to TRBJ2-1; the match to TRBD2 covers 14 bases. Unmatched junction bases numbered 9, after V lost 4 bases and J lost 9 bases. The CDR3 totals 16 residues. CDR1 is SGDLS, CDR2 YYNGEE, per germline. The CDR3 DNA is TGTGCCAGCAGCTTGCGACTAGCGGGGGGGAATATTGAGCAGTTCTTC. This sequence encodes CASSLRLAGGNIEQFF.

The chain uses TRBV7-2 and TRBJ1-2, with D unclear. CDR1 SGHTA and CDR2 FQGNSA come from the germline V gene. The CDR3 covers 12 residues. V lost 5 bases and J 8 bases, leaving 12 bases between the germline ends. As DNA, the CDR3 is TGTGCCAGCAGCCCCCGCTCTGGAGGCTACACCTTC. Its translation: CASSPRSGGYTF.

There are a few counts of this clonotype. CDR3 DNA: TGTGCCAGCAGCTCGAATTTAGCGGGAGGGAAATACGAGCAGTACTTC. Protein sequence: CASSSNLAGGKYEQYF. The rearrangement joins TRBV5-5 to TRBJ2-7, with 11 bases fitting TRBD2. V was clipped by 3 bases and J by 4 bases; unmatched bases: 9. CDR1 is SGHKS, CDR2 YYEKEE, per germline (reference sequence). The CDR3 runs to 16 residues.

The chain is built from TRBV7-2 and TRBJ1-1; D call uncertain. This CDR3 comprises 12 residues. Germline CDR1 reads SGHTA; CDR2 reads FQGNSA. V gave up 2 bases and J gave up 8 bases, with 9 bases separating them. The CDR3 spells CASSLPKMEAFF. The DNA for the CDR3 is TGTGCCAGCAGCTTACCGAAGATGGAAGCTTTCTTT.

The gene calls are TRBV7-6 and TRBJ1-5, with D maybe TRBD1 (5 bases). The CDR3 is made up of 14 amino acids. The germline CDR1 and CDR2 sequences are SGHVS and FNYEAQ. Between the trimmed V and J ends, which lost 3 bases and 7 bases, there was a span of 13 bases. Here the CDR3 DNA reads TGTGCCAGCAGCTTCCGCCGAAGGGACCAGCCCCAGCATTTT. Translated: CASSFRRRDQPQHF.

This chain links TRBV4-1 with TRBJ2-1; D is unresolved. Trimming took 2 bases from V and 1 from J, leaving 12 bases between them. The CDR3 has 16 amino acids. From germline, CDR1 is MGHRA and CDR2 YSYEKL. CDR3 loop: CASSQFSQSSYNEQFF. CDR3 sequence (DNA): TGCGCCAGCAGCCAATTCAGCCAGTCGTCCTACAATGAGCAGTTCTTC.

The chain couples TRBV10-2 to TRBJ1-4; D gene uncertain. CDR1 and CDR2 (germline): WSHSY, SAAADI. V was clipped by 2 bases and J by 3 bases, with 16 bases between them. The CDR3 runs 17 residues. CDR3 amino acids: CASSETYSAGPNEKLFF. DNA for the CDR3: TGCGCCAGCAGTGAGACCTACTCGGCAGGCCCTAATGAAAAACTGTTTTTT.

J is TRBJ2-6 and V is TRBV7-2; D may be TRBD1 (7 bases). The germline V and J ends were trimmed by 5 bases and 8 bases, with 22 bases remaining between them. The CDR3 is made up of 17 amino acids. Per the germline V gene, CDR1 is SGHTA and CDR2 is FQGNSA. CDR3 in amino acids: CASSIRGGLTGTNVLTF. DNA for the CDR3: TGTGCCAGCAGCATCCGAGGGGGGTTGACAGGGACCAACGTCCTGACTTTC.

Only a few counts were recorded for this clonotype. The chain joins TRBV10-3 to TRBJ2-3; D not certain. V was clipped by 3 bases and J by 0 bases, with 4 bases between them. Germline V lookup: CDR1 ENHRY, CDR2 SYGVKD. The CDR3 covers 13 residues. This chain's CDR3 is CAISDGSTDTQYF. The CDR3, as DNA: TGTGCCATCAGTGACGGGAGCACAGATACGCAGTATTTT.

The chain carries TRBV2 and TRBJ1-5; 9 nucleotides line up with TRBD1. Per the germline V gene, CDR1 is SNHLY and CDR2 is FYNNEI. The CDR3 spans 14 residues. J gave up 6 bases and V 1 base, and 1 base lay outside the gene matches. CDR3: CASSEDRGPQPQHF. The CDR3 DNA reads as TGTGCCAGCAGTGAAGACAGGGGGCCTCAGCCCCAGCATTTT.

V and J are TRBV20-1 and TRBJ2-5, with a possible D match to TRBD1 (6 bases). Trimming took off 6 bases at V and 5 bases at J, with 19 bases between the two ends. CDR1 is DFQATT, CDR2 SNEGSKA, per germline (reference sequence). The CDR3 is 14 amino acids. This CDR3 is CSAPKTGPWETQYF. CDR3 bases: TGCAGTGCGCCGAAGACAGGCCCATGGGAGACCCAGTACTTC.

For the CDR3, the DNA is TGCGCCAGCAGCCAAGGCAGGACAGCCCTTTACGAGCAGTACTTC. Encoded protein: CASSQGRTALYEQYF. The gene calls are TRBV4-3 and TRBJ2-7; D is possibly TRBD1 (6 bases). The CDR3 covers 15 residues. V was pared by 1 base and J by 4 bases, with 14 bases between. Looked up from germline, CDR1 is LGHNA and CDR2 is YSLEER.

CDR3: CASSSGTSGRSGELFF. CDR3 DNA sequence: TGCGCCAGCAGCTCCGGGACTAGCGGGAGATCCGGGGAGCTGTTTTTT. The chain recombines TRBV5-1 with TRBJ2-2; 14 bases match TRBD2. In germline, CDR1 is SGHRS, CDR2 YFSETQ. The ends lost 3 bases at V and 6 bases at J; junction bases unmatched: 4. The CDR3 is 16 residues long.

This clonotype was seen once. The rearrangement links TRBV28 to TRBJ1-6, with D unclear. Germline V gives CDR1 MDHEN, CDR2 SYDVKM. V gave up 4 bases and J gave up 14 bases, with 18 bases separating them. This CDR3 region has 14 residues. CDR3 sequence (DNA): TGTGCCAGCAGTTATGTGGTAGACCGTCCGGCCCTCCACTTT. Encoded protein: CASSYVVDRPALHF.